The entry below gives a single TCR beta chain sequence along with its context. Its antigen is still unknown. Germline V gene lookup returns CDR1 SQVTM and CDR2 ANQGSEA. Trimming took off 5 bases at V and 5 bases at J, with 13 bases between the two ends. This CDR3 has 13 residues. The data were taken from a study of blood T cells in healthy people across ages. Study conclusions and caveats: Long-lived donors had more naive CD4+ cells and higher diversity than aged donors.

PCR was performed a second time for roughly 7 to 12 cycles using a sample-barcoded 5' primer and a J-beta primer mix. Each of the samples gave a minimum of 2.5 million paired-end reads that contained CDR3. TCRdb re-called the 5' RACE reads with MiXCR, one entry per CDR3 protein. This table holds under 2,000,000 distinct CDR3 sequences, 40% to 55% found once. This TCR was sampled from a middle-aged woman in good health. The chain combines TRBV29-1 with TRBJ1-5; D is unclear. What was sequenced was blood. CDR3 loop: CSVNLGTDQPQHF. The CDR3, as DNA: TGCAGCGTTAATCTGGGAACGGATCAGCCCCAGCATTTT.